The sequence of this T cell receptor beta chain was determined in a study of PD-1 blockade in mismatch repair-deficient tumors. Regarding this clone: The target antigen is unknown.

V shed 3 bases, J shed 3 bases, and the junction held 2 bases outside the gene matches. Germline V gives CDR1 SGHAT, CDR2 FQNNGV. The CDR3 is made up of 13 amino acids. The assay was immunoSEQ multiplex PCR, and TCRdb's table has in-frame clones only and misses some. Of more than 40,000 clones listed, around 80% are singletons. General study findings and limits: Tumor-resident clones, often absent from pretreatment blood, expanded after pembrolizumab and then contracted.

This specimen was peripheral blood, taken 4 weeks after starting pembrolizumab. The TCR comes from an adult with mismatch repair-deficient cancer. The chain links TRBV11-2 to TRBJ2-7, with 7 positions matching TRBD1. The CDR3 DNA follows: TGTGCCAGCAGCTTGGGGACAGTCTACGAGCAGTACTTC. This gives the protein CASSLGTVYEQYF.